A single sample is the source of the 16 T cell receptor beta chains below, sequenced in a study of blood T cell repertoires in COVID-19. The assay was immunoSEQ multiplex PCR, and TCRdb's table has in-frame clones only and misses some. The sample lists 25,000 to 40,000 clones; more than 80% were seen once. The sample consisted of peripheral blood. The receptors shown here come from a human donor in a cohort sampled during active COVID-19.

The rearrangement joins TRBV13 to TRBJ1-1, with 9 bases matching TRBD1. Trimming cost V 5 bases and J 6 bases; bases outside gene matches: 4. The germline V gene has CDR1 PRHDT and CDR2 FYEKMQ (reference sequence). The length of the CDR3 is 13 residues. The CDR3 nucleotides read TGTGCCAGCAGCACGGGACAGGGTCCTGAAGCTTTCTTT. Translating it yields CASSTGQGPEAFF.

This clone came up a few times. The chain links TRBV11-2 to TRBJ1-6, with 7 bases matching TRBD1. The CDR3 totals 16 residues. Trimming at V came to 8 bases and at J to 0 bases, leaving 7 bases not matched to a gene. Germline loops: CDR1 SGHAT, CDR2 FQNNGV. The chain's CDR3 is CASRPGGSSYNSPLHF. CDR3 bases: TGTGCCAGCCGGCCAGGGGGAAGCTCCTATAATTCACCCCTCCACTTT.

The rearrangement uses TRBV7-3 and TRBJ1-2, with TRBD1 matching 8 bases. The CDR3 covers 15 residues. V was pared by 5 bases and J by 4 bases, with 9 bases of the junction left unmatched. CDR1 and CDR2 (germline): SGHTA, FQGTGA. The CDR3: CASSPSGQDPYGYTF. CDR3 DNA sequence: TGTGCCAGCAGCCCCTCGGGACAGGATCCCTATGGCTACACCTTC.

V and J are TRBV12-3 or TRBV12-4 and TRBJ2-3; no clear D. The CDR3 consists of 13 residues. V was cut by 6 bases and J by 2 bases, with 9 bases left in between. CDR3 protein: CASRRLSTDTQYF. Here the CDR3 DNA reads TGTGCCAGCAGGCGGTTATCCACAGATACGCAGTATTTT.

This clone was observed a handful of times. The chain uses TRBV25-1 and TRBJ1-6; no definite D call. CDR3 length equals 15 residues. CDR1 and CDR2 (germline): MGHDK, SYGVNS. V was pared by 2 bases and J by 7 bases, with 12 bases between. The CDR3 here is CASSENWEINSPLHF. The CDR3 nucleotides read TGTGCCAGCAGTGAAAACTGGGAGATAAATTCACCCCTCCACTTT.

V and J are TRBV6-6 and TRBJ1-1, with D tentatively TRBD1 (6 bases). Germline V CDR1 and CDR2: MNHNY, SVGAGI (reference sequence). The V end lost 4 bases, the J end lost 4 bases, and 10 bases lay between the germline ends. The CDR3 loop spans 13 amino acids. For the CDR3, the DNA is TGTGCCAGCAGTTCCGGACAGATCACTGAAGCTTTCTTT. Protein sequence: CASSSGQITEAFF.

The J gene is TRBJ1-2, the V gene TRBV13, with 7 bases matching TRBD1. CDR3 length: 14 residues. Germline V gives CDR1 PRHDT, CDR2 FYEKMQ (reference sequence). V shed 2 bases and J 2 bases; nucleotides not matched to a gene: 2. CDR3 in amino acids: CASSLLQGNYGYTF. In DNA form, the CDR3 reads TGTGCCAGCAGCTTACTACAGGGGAACTATGGCTACACCTTC.

This clone occurred once. The V call is TRBV6-5, the J call TRBJ2-1; 8 bases are a match to TRBD2. CDR3 length: 13 residues. V gave up 5 bases and J gave up 9 bases; unmatched junction bases: 6. CDR1 is MNHEY, CDR2 SVGAGI, per germline. The CDR3 coding sequence is TGTGCCAGCAGTCCCCCGACTAGCGTTGAGCAGTTCTTC. This encodes CASSPPTSVEQFF.

The chain is built from TRBV2 and TRBJ2-2; perhaps TRBD2 as D (6 bases). The V end was cut by 7 bases, the J end by 6 bases, with 18 bases between. The CDR3 consists of 15 residues. CDR1 SNHLY and CDR2 FYNNEI come from the germline V gene. The DNA of the CDR3 is TGTGCCAGCAAGCGGTCCGGCGGGGAGGCCGGGGAGCTGTTTTTT. It translates to CASKRSGGEAGELFF.

CDR3 sequence reads: CASSLGEGYEQYF. The CDR3 region has the DNA TGTGCCAGTAGTCTCGGCGAGGGTTACGAGCAGTACTTC. V is TRBV19 and J is TRBJ2-7; D is perhaps TRBD2 (5 bases). The CDR3 is made up of 13 amino acids. Germline CDR1 and CDR2: LNHDA and SQIVND (reference sequence). V lost 5 bases and J 4 bases, leaving 12 bases between the germline ends.

The V call is TRBV5-6, the J call TRBJ1-1, with TRBD1 as a possible D gene (5 bases). This CDR3 has 14 residues. Per the germline V gene, CDR1 is SGHDT and CDR2 is YYEEEE. Between the trimmed V and J ends, which lost 2 bases and 6 bases, there was a span of 14 bases. CDR3 in DNA: TGTGCCAGCAGCTTTGGGGGTCGGGAGGCTGAAGCTTTCTTT. Its translation: CASSFGGREAEAFF.

The chain is built from TRBV28 and TRBJ1-5; possible D gene TRBD1, 5 bases. Trimming took 6 bases from V and 1 from J, leaving 7 bases between them. CDR3 length equals 13 residues. CDR1 MDHEN and CDR2 SYDVKM come from the germline V gene. The CDR3 DNA follows: TGTGCCAGCAGAGGGGCCAGCAATCAGCCCCAGCATTTT. It codes for CASRGASNQPQHF.

In DNA, the CDR3 is TGTGCCAGCAGTGGGACAGGGCGAAATCAGCCCCAGCATTTT. Its translation is CASSGTGRNQPQHF. J is TRBJ1-5 and V is TRBV2, with 8 positions matching TRBD1. The CDR3 loop spans 14 amino acids. Trimming cost V 4 bases and J 4 bases; bases outside gene matches: 3. Germline V gene sequence: CDR1 SNHLY, CDR2 FYNNEI. Variable domain in full (rest from reference TRBV2 and TRBJ1-5): EPEVTQTPSHQVTQMGQEVILRCVPISNHLYFYWYRQILGQKVEFLVSFYNNEISEKSEIFDDQFSVERPDGSNFTLKIRSTKLEDSAMYFCASSGTGRNQPQHFGDGTRLSIL.

This clone is a singleton in its sample. The rearrangement uses TRBV6-6 and TRBJ2-7, with 9 bases identical to TRBD1. This CDR3 has 13 residues. Per germline, CDR1 MNHNY and CDR2 SVGAGI (reference sequence). Trimming at V came to 6 bases and at J to 4 bases, leaving 4 bases not matched to a gene. CDR3 nucleotides: TGTGCCAGCAGGGAACAGGGGGCGTACGAGCAGTACTTC. Amino acid sequence: CASREQGAYEQYF.

The genes are TRBV13 and TRBJ1-6; 9 bases fit TRBD1. The CDR3 loop spans 16 amino acids. Germline values: CDR1 PRHDT, CDR2 FYEKMQ (reference sequence). Trimming took 5 bases from V and 6 from J; bases not matched to a gene: 8. The CDR3 DNA follows: TGTGCCAGCAGCACCGGGACAGGGCGTCCTAATTCACCCCTCCACTTT. Residues: CASSTGTGRPNSPLHF.

This clone was counted between two and nine times. The chain recombines TRBV28 with TRBJ2-5; possibly TRBD2 for D (5 bases). Germline-derived CDR1 and CDR2 are MDHEN and SYDVKM. This CDR3 contains 11 residues. V was cut by 8 bases and J by 7 bases, with 11 bases left in between. The CDR3: CASGRGRTQYF. CDR3 in DNA: TGTGCCAGCGGACGGGGAAGGACCCAGTACTTC. Supplemented by reference TRBV28 and TRBJ2-5, the full variable domain reads DVKVTQSSRYLVKRTGEKVFLECVQDMDHENMFWYRQDPGLGLRLIYFSYDVKMKEKGDIPEGYSVSREKKERFSLILESASTNQTSMYLCASGRGRTQYFGPGTRLLVL.